The 12 T cell receptor beta chains presented below share a single source sample, sequenced in a study of tissue T cells after allogeneic stem cell transplantation. Indicated time point: mouse harvest day 14 after allogeneic transplant. The graft held 10^6 splenic CD5+ T cells and 10^7 T-cell-depleted bone marrow cells. TCRdb's copy holds only in-frame clones and misses some; the assay was immunoSEQ multiplex PCR. The table has over 3,500 clones, about 50% seen once. Sequenced: gut tissue. The source of these receptors is a female BALB/c mouse given C57BL/6 T cells with graft-versus-host disease after an allogeneic hematopoietic cell transplant.

As to this clone: Mouse gene names apply. Sequencing ends 1 residue short of the CDR3 end; the germline J gene provides the rest. V and J are TRBV3 and TRBJ1-1; D is undetermined. V was shortened by 3 bases and J by 4 bases, with 6 bases between the two germline ends. The germline gives CDR1 SNHLY, CDR2 FYNGKV (reference sequence). The CDR3 is 12 amino acids. CDR3 DNA, as far as it was read: TGTGCCAGCAGCTTGAGGCGCACAGAAGTCTTC. Translation: CASSLRRTEVF. The full CDR3 protein is CASSLRRTEVFF.

This clone has only a few counts. Gene names are the mouse ones. From the germline J gene comes the end of the CDR3, since the read stops 1 residue before it. The chain is built from TRBV23 and TRBJ2-7; TRBD1, as called in the table, went unchecked against the DNA. Germline lookup yields CDR1 KGHTA and CDR2 FQNQQP. The CDR3 is made up of 13 amino acids. The DNA read from the CDR3 is TGCTCCAGCAGTCAAGTAGGGTCCTATGAACAGTAC. Protein sequence: CSSSQVGSYEQY. The whole CDR3 is CSSSQVGSYEQYF.

As concerns this clone: Gene labels here are mouse ones. The missing CDR3 end, 1 residue past where the read stops, is filled in from the germline J gene. The rearrangement links TRBV13-3 to TRBJ2-7; 10 bases align to TRBD1. J gave up 6 bases and V 1 base, and 4 bases lay outside the gene matches. The V gene's germline CDR1 is NNHDY and CDR2 SYVADS. The CDR3 has 14 residues. CDR3 DNA, as far as it was read: TGTGCCAGCAGTGATCGGGACAGGGGATTTGAACAGTAC. It translates to CASSDRDRGFEQY. The full CDR3 protein reads CASSDRDRGFEQYF.

This clone is classed as medium-sized. Genes and germline come from the mouse. The sequence runs out 1 residue before the end of the CDR3; the remainder is reconstructed from the germline J gene. The chain uses TRBV26 and TRBJ2-7, with D perhaps TRBD1 or TRBD2 (5 bases each). The CDR3 spans 11 residues. Per germline, CDR1 KGHPV and CDR2 FQNQEV (reference sequence). V was clipped by 2 bases and J by 7 bases, with 6 bases between them. The DNA read from the CDR3 is TGTGCCAGCAGTCTGAGGGGCGAACAGTAC. This translates into CASSLRGEQY. The entire CDR3 protein reads CASSLRGEQYF.

Within the sample, this clone is medium-sized (0.01 to 0.1%). Gene names follow the mouse nomenclature. Read sequence stops 1 residue before the CDR3 end, and the germline J gene provides the missing end. V is TRBV12-1 and J is TRBJ2-4; D gene ambiguous. The CDR3 spans 13 residues. V dropped 0 bases and J dropped 1 base, with 4 bases sitting between them. From germline, CDR1 is SGHSN and CDR2 HYEKVE. CDR3 loop: CASSLEGQNTLYF. The sequenced part of the CDR3 DNA is TGTGCCAGCTCTCTCGAGGGTCAAAACACCTTGTAC.

Regarding this clone: The gene symbols are mouse symbols. The CDR3 goes on 1 residue after the read ends, and that part is filled in from the germline J gene. The gene calls are TRBV1 and TRBJ2-5; D is unclear. There are 11 residues in the CDR3. Trimming removed 4 bases at V and 2 bases at J, with 1 base between. Germline V gene data show CDR1 as NSQYPW and CDR2 as LRSPGD (reference sequence). The CDR3: CTCSGQDTQYF. The covered CDR3 bases are TGCACCTGCAGTGGCCAAGACACCCAGTAC.

In the case of this clone: The genes are named according to mouse. The observed sequence ends 1 residue before the CDR3 terminus, with the missing tail filled in from the germline J gene. This chain joins TRBV1 and TRBJ1-1, with D maybe TRBD1 (5 bases). CDR3 length: 15 residues. From germline, CDR1 is NSQYPW and CDR2 LRSPGD (reference sequence). V lost 1 base and J lost 0, with 9 bases in between. The covered CDR3 bases are TGCACCTGCAGTGCAGGGACAAACGCAAACACAGAAGTCTTC. The encoded protein is CTCSAGTNANTEVF. The entire CDR3 sequence reads CTCSAGTNANTEVFF. Full variable domain (remainder filled in from reference TRBV1 and TRBJ1-1): VTLLEQNPRWRLVPRGQAVNLRCILKNSQYPWMSWYQQDLQKQLQWLFTLRSPGDKEVKSLPGADYLATRVTDTELRLQVANMSQGRTLYCTCSAGTNANTEVFFGKGTRLTVV.

This clone came up a few times. The germline and genes are mouse ones. The missing CDR3 end, 1 residue past where the read stops, is filled in from the germline J gene. The chain is built from TRBV15 and TRBJ1-1, with no clear D. The CDR3 sequence is 12 residues long. Germline lookup yields CDR1 SGHND and CDR2 FRSKSL. Trimming stripped 3 bases from V and 3 bases from J, with 5 bases between. The CDR3 bases that were read are TGTGCCAGCAGTTTCGAGGACACAGAAGTCTTC. The encoded protein is CASSFEDTEVF. The entire CDR3 is CASSFEDTEVFF.

Comment on this clone: Gene names refer to mouse genes. The read ends 1 residue shy of where the CDR3 ends; the end is completed using the germline J gene. The chain is built from TRBV20 and TRBJ2-2; weak D call: TRBD1 (5 bases). The CDR3 has 14 amino acids. Deletions cut 2 bases from V and 3 bases from J, with 10 bases between. In germline, CDR1 is GFQATS, CDR2 STVNSAI. CDR3 DNA, as far as it was read: TGTGGTGCTAGGCAGGGTCAGGACACCGGGCAGCTCTAC. Its protein is CGARQGQDTGQLY. The CDR3 in its entirety is CGARQGQDTGQLYF.

Concerning this clone itself: Gene names are mouse gene names. The read ends 1 residue early relative to the CDR3; the germline J gene fills the gap. The chain employs TRBV12-1 and TRBJ2-3; the D call may be TRBD1 or TRBD2 (6 bases each). The CDR3 is 15 amino acids. The V and J ends lost 3 bases and 0 bases respectively, with 12 bases between them. Germline lookup yields CDR1 SGHSN and CDR2 HYEKVE. The CDR3 bases that were read are TGTGCCAGCTCTTTGCAGGGGACTAGTGCAGAAACGCTGTAT. It encodes CASSLQGTSAETLY. The complete CDR3 reads CASSLQGTSAETLYF.

On this clone itself: Mouse names are used for the genes. CDR3 amino acids: CASSLDGGSGNTLYF. The sequenced part of the CDR3 DNA is TGTGCCAGCTCTCTCGATGGGGGTTCTGGAAATACGCTCTAT. The rearrangement links TRBV12-2 to TRBJ1-3, with D possibly being TRBD1 (5 bases). The read terminates 1 residue before the CDR3 end, so the remaining end is supplied by the germline J gene. Germline V lookup: CDR1 SGHLS, CDR2 HYDKME. V was trimmed by 0 bases and J by 0 bases, leaving 8 bases between them. The CDR3 runs to 15 residues.

In the case of this clone: Gene and germline names: mouse. The CDR3 end falls 1 residue outside the read, so it is completed with the germline J gene. The rearrangement joins TRBV13-1 to TRBJ2-5; 7 bases align to TRBD1. CDR1 is NSHNY and CDR2 is SYGAGN in the germline V gene. The length of the CDR3 is 14 residues. V lost 2 bases to trimming and J lost 3 bases; unmatched junction nucleotides: 3. The CDR3: CASSEGGQQDTQYF. Partial CDR3 DNA: TGTGCCAGCAGTGAAGGGGGACAGCAAGACACCCAGTAC.